This TCR beta chain was profiled in a study of beta chain features in type 1 diabetes (dated by TCRdb to 2017 to 2018). About the full investigation: Mean age, gender distribution, total cell number and subset yield were not different between patients and healthy donors. The study compared the TCRB repertoires of sorted circulating CD4+ T cell subsets in recently diagnosed type 1 diabetes patients with those in matched healthy donors. Whereas all 30 or so donors provided naive and central memory subsets, regulatory and stem cell-like memory subsets were isolated from just 8 patients and about 8 healthy donors. A total of 100 million to 110 million sorted cells were examined across all samples, and a strong correlation was observed between cell number per subset and RNA yield.

The study at large found these results: Type 1 diabetes patients showed a moderate but significant shortening of TCRB CDR3 length in all four CD4+ subsets. Patients with type 1 diabetes made fewer insertions and deleted more nucleotides at VDJ recombination sites, implying thymic rearrangement abnormalities. Naive, central memory and regulatory TCRB repertoires appeared more similar among patients than among healthy donors. Because cDNA rather than genomic DNA was sequenced, highly expressing activated cells could have been over-represented, although no difference in activation and CD3 levels was found between groups. PCR might favor shorter templates, but patient and control samples were amplified and corrected together, so any skew would affect both groups equally. Because the HLA sub-analyses included only small numbers of individuals, any influence of HLA type on TCRB rearrangement was left unresolved.

From each donor, a single peripheral blood sample of about 120 mL on average was drawn into heparinised tubes. A BD FACSAria II was used to sort naive, central memory, regulatory and stem cell-like memory CD4+ T cells with a panel that included CD45RO, CCR7, CD25, CD127, CD95 and CD27. A purity above 98% was achieved for all sorted populations. PBMCs were isolated immediately by Lymphoprep density gradient centrifugation and stained directly without culture. So that batch effects would be minimized, each experiment stained and sorted samples in pairs, pairing one healthy donor with one patient. V is clipped by 6 bases and J by 10 bases, and the sequence between their germline boundaries is 10 bases long. The CDR3 has 11 amino acids, counting the end cysteine and phenylalanine. Only the CDR3 part of the read is kept: 33 bases, read in frame from the first base. CDR1 MNHEY and CDR2 SMNVEV are derived from the germline V gene (reference sequence).

The entire isolated RNA was reverse transcribed using the High Capacity cDNA Reverse Transcription Kit, and thus expressed TCRB transcripts were sequenced. Deep immunoSEQ sequencing was performed on naive, central memory and regulatory T cell samples, with an average of approximately 4 million total reads per sample. After sorted cells were lysed in RLT buffer, RNA was extracted with DNase-treated RNeasy Micro or Mini kits, with the choice depending on cell number. Each cell subset was processed separately to prevent cross-contamination, with patient and healthy donor samples processed together. The immunoSEQ multiplex PCR was used to amplify TCRB sequences from cDNA, generating 87-bp fragments that spanned the CDR3 region. The amplicons were sequenced using the Illumina HiSeq platform. Per the authors' processing: PCR bias was corrected computationally using synthetic template baselines, and reads within Hamming distance 2 were collapsed, with unmergeable singletons discarded. Reads were aligned against IMGT to assign V, D and J genes, CDR3 length and insertions or deletions at six rearrangement sites. Within each subset, clonotype counts were normalized to the number of sorted cells before true diversity and Gini coefficients were calculated with the tcR R package. Repertoire sharing was quantified using the overlap coefficient calculated on TCRB nucleotide sequences. Out-of-frame TCRB sequences from naive cells were analyzed as a proxy for the pre-selection repertoire. This is the immuneACCESS table as TCRdb keeps it, with only in-frame sequences that have V and J called. A part of the clones is gone; compared with another copy, unresolved V genes explain less than half, and the rest is unexplained. Clonal size and the V and J genes are those of that table, whereas D and trimming came from the DNA. The table for this sample lists 350,000 to 450,000 clones; roughly 16% of them were counted only once. The ten most abundant clones make up about 0.019% of the sample.

This clone showed up just a few times. Its antigen specificity is not known. The sample holds no much larger clone one base away, and base qualities are not on file. The source material was naive CD4+ T cells from blood. The meaning of the sample's cell subset or site label: true naive CD4+ T cells. The chain is encoded by TRBV27 joined to TRBJ2-1; tentative D gene TRBD2, with 5 bases matching. The sequence came from a woman aged 18-30 years in good health. This receptor has the CDR3 CASRERREQFF. The DNA sequence is given as TGTGCCAGCAGGGAGCGGAGAGAGCAGTTCTTC.